This T cell receptor (beta chain) was identified in a study of beta chain features in type 1 diabetes. Notes on the study in general: All four CD4+ subsets of Type 1 diabetes patients contained TCRB CDR3s that were moderately but significantly shorter. There was no resolution here of whether HLA type influences TCRB rearrangement. Within patients, naive, central memory and Treg TCRB repertoires seemed more similar than within healthy donors. The study found fewer insertions and more deletions at VDJ junctions in type 1 diabetes patients.

After removal of 5 bases from V and 10 bases from J, the junction contained 11 bases not matched to a gene. CDR3 size: 15 residues. The germline gives CDR1 SGHTA, CDR2 FQGNSA. Expressed TCRB transcripts were sequenced because the isolated RNA had all been reverse transcribed beforehand. The assay was immunoSEQ multiplex PCR, and TCRdb's table has in-frame clones only and misses some. The sample gives fewer than 350,000 clones, over 12% of which show up once; roughly 0.015% is in the top ten. In regard to this clone: Its antigen is undetermined.

Specimen: naive CD4+ T cells from blood. The TCR sequence derives from a man aged 18 to 29 with type 1 diabetes. The rearrangement uses TRBV7-2 and TRBJ1-6, with TRBD1 identical over 7 bases. The CDR3: CASSPRQGPGSPLHF. CDR3 coding DNA: TGTGCCAGCAGCCCGAGACAGGGCCCAGGCTCACCCCTCCACTTT.